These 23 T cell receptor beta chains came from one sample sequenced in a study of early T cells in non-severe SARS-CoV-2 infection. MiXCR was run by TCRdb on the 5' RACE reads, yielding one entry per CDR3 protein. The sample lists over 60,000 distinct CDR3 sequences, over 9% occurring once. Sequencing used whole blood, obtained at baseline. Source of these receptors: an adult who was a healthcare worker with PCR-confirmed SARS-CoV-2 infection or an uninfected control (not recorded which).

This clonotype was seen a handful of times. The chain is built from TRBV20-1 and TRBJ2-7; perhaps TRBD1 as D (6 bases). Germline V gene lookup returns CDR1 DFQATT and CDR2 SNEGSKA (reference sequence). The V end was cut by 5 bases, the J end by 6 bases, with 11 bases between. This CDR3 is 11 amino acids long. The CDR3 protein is CSAGTFVEQYF. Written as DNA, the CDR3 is TGCAGTGCTGGGACATTCGTCGAGCAGTACTTC.

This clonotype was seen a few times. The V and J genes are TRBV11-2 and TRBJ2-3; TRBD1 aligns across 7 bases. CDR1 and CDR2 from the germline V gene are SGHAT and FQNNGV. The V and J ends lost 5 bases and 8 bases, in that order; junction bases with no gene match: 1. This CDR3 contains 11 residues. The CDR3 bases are TGTGCCAGCAGCCGGGACAGTACGCAGTATTTT. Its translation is CASSRDSTQYF.

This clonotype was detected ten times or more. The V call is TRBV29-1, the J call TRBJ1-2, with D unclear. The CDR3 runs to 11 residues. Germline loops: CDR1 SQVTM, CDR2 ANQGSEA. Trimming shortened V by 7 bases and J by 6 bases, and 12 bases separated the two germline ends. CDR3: CSGERENGYTF. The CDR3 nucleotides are TGCAGCGGAGAGAGGGAAAATGGCTACACCTTC.

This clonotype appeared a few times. The chain's CDR3 is CASSEPDGGQGNGYTF. Here the CDR3 DNA reads TGCGCCAGCAGTGAGCCCGACGGGGGTCAAGGGAATGGCTACACCTTC. This chain links TRBV10-2 with TRBJ1-2, with D possibly matching TRBD1 (5 bases). The V end was cut by 2 bases, the J end by 6 bases, with 19 bases between. The CDR3 is 16 amino acids. Germline CDR1 reads WSHSY; CDR2 reads SAAADI.

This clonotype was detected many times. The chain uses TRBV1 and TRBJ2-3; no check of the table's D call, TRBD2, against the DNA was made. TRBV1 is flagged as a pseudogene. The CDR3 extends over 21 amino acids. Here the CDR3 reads CTSSQDRTGGGPSRSTDTQYF. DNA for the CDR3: TGCACCAGCAGCCAAGATCGGACCGGCGGGGGGCCCTCGAGGAGCACAGATACGCAGTATTTT.

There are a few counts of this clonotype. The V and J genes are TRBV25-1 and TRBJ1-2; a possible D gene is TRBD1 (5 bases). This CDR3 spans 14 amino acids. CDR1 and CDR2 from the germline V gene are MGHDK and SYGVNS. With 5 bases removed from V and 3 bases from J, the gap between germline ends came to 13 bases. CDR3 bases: TGTGCCAGCAGTAAAGAGGGGCCATACTATGGCTACACCTTC. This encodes CASSKEGPYYGYTF.

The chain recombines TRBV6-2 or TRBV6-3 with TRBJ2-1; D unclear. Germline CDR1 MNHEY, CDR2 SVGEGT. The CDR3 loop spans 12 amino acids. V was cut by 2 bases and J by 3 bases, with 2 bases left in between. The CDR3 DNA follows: TGTGCCAGCAGTTACGGCTACAATGAGCAGTTCTTC. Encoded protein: CASSYGYNEQFF.

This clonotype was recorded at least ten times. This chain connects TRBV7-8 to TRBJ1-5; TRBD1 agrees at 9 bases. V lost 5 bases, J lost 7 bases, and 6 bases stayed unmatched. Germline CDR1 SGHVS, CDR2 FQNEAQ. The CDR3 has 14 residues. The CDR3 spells CASSATGGGQPQHF. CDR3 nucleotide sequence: TGTGCCAGCAGCGCGACAGGGGGAGGGCAGCCCCAGCATTTT.

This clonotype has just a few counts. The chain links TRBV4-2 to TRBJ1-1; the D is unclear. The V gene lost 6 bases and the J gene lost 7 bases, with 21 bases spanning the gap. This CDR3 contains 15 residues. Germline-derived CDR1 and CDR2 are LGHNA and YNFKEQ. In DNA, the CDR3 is TGTGCCAGCAGTCGAGGAGGGCTGGCAGGACTTGAAGCTTTCTTT. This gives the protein CASSRGGLAGLEAFF.

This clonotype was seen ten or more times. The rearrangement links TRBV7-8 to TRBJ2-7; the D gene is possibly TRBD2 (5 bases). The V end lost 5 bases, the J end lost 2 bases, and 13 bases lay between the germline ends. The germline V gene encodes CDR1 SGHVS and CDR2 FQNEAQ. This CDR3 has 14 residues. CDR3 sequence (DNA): TGTGCCAGCAGCGCGACGGACTCAACCTACGAGCAGTACTTC. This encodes CASSATDSTYEQYF.

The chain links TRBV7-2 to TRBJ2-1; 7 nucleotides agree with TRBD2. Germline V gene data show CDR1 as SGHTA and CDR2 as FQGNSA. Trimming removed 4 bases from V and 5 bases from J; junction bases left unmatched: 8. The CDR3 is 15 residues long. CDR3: CASSYRAGINNEQFF. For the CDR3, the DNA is TGTGCCAGCAGCTACCGAGCGGGGATTAACAATGAGCAGTTCTTC.

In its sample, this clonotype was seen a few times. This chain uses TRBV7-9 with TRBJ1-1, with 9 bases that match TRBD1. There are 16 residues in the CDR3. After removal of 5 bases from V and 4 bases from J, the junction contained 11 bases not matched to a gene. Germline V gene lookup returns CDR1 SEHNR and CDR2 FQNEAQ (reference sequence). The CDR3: CASSPIRQGVGTEAFF. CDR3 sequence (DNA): TGTGCCAGCAGCCCAATTAGACAGGGGGTAGGCACTGAAGCTTTCTTT.

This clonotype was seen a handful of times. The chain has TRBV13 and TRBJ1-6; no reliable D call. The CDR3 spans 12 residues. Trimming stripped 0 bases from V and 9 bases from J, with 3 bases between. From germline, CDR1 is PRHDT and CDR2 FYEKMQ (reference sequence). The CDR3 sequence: CASSLGGSPLHF. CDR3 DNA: TGTGCCAGCAGCTTAGGGGGTTCACCCCTCCACTTT.

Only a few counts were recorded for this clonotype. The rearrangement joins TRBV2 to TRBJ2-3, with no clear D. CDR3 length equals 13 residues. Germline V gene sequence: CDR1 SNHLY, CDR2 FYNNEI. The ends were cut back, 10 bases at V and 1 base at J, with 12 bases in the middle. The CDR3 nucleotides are TGTGCCACCCTAATGGCTGGCACAGATACGCAGTATTTT. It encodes CATLMAGTDTQYF.

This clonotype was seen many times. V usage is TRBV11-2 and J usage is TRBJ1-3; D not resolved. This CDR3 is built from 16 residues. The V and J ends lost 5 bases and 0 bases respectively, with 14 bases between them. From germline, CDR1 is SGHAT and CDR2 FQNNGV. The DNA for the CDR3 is TGTGCCAGCAGCCACGGACCCGTGGGCTCTGGAAACACCATATATTTT. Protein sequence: CASSHGPVGSGNTIYF.

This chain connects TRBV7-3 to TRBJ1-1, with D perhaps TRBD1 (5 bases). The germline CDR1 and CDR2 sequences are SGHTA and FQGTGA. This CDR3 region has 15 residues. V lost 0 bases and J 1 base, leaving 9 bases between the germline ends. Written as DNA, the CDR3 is TGTGCCAGCAGCTTAACTGCGACAGCGAACACTGAAGCTTTCTTT. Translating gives CASSLTATANTEAFF.

The CDR3 loop is CASSPPSRAGETQYF. CDR3 nucleotides: TGTGCCAGCTCACCACCGAGCAGGGCCGGGGAGACCCAGTACTTC. This sequence joins TRBV18 and TRBJ2-5; D is possibly TRBD1 (5 bases). CDR1 is KGHSH, CDR2 LQKENI, per germline. CDR3 length: 15 residues. Trimming took 0 bases from V and 5 from J, leaving 13 bases between them.

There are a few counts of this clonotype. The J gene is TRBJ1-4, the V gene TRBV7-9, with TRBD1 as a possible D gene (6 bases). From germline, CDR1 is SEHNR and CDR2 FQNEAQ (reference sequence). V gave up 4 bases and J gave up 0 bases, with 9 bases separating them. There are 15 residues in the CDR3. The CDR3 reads CASSSTGATNEKLFF. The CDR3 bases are TGTGCCAGCAGCTCGACAGGTGCAACTAATGAAAAACTGTTTTTT. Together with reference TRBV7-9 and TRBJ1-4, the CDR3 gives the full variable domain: DTGVSQNPRHKITKRGQNVTFRCDPISEHNRLYWYRQTLGQGPEFLTYFQNEAQLEKSRLLSDRFSAERPKGSFSTLEIQRTEQGDSAMYLCASSSTGATNEKLFFGSGTQLSVL.

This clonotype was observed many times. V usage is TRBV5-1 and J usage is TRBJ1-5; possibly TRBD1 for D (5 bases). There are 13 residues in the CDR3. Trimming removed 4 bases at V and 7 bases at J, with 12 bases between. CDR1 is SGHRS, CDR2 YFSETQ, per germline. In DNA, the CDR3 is TGCGCCAGCAGCCCAGAATGGGGGCAGCCCCAGCATTTT. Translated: CASSPEWGQPQHF. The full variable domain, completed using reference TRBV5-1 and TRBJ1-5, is KAGVTQTPRYLIKTRGQQVTLSCSPISGHRSVSWYQQTPGQGLQFLFEYFSETQRNKGNFPGRFSGRQFSNSRSEMNVSTLELGDSALYLCASSPEWGQPQHFGDGTRLSIL.

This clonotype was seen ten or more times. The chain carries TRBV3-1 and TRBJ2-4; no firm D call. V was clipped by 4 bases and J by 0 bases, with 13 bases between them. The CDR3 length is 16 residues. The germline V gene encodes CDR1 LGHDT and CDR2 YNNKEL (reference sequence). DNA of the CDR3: TGTGCCAGCAGCCCAAACAACCTTTTAGCCAAAAACATTCAGTACTTC. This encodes CASSPNNLLAKNIQYF.

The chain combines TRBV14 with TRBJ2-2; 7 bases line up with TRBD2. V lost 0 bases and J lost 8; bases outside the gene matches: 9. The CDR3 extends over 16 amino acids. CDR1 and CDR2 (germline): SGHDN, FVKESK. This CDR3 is CASSQDGLVRRGELFF. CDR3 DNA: TGTGCCAGCAGCCAAGATGGACTAGTCCGCAGGGGGGAGCTGTTTTTT.

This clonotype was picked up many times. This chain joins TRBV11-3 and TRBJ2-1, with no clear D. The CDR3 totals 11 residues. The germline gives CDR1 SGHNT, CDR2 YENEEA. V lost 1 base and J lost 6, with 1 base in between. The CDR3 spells CASSLGNEQFF. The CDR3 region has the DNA TGTGCCAGCAGCTTAGGCAATGAGCAGTTCTTC.

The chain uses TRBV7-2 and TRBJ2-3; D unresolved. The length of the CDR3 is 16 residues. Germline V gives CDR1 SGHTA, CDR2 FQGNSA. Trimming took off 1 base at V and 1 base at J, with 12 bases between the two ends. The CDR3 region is CASSLGDVGGTDTQYF. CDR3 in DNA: TGTGCCAGCAGCTTAGGAGACGTAGGTGGCACAGATACGCAGTATTTT.